Listed below are T cell receptor beta chains from one sample, sequenced in a study of OX40 agonist ivuxolimab in advanced cancers. The protocol was immunoSEQ multiplex PCR, while the TCRdb copy is restricted to in-frame clones and leaves out a portion. The table lists roughly 70,000 clones, roughly nine tenths of them singletons, with 3% to 4% in the top ten. Source: CD4+ or CD8+ T cells sorted from blood, taken in a trial of the OX40 agonist ivuxolimab. These TCRs come from an adult with an advanced solid tumor such as melanoma, head and neck, liver or kidney cancer. Both conserved end residues are part of each CDR3. The D gene is left open where the match is weak. Size is stated for part of the rows, as once, few or many counts, or as a class when the clone is expanded.

v_call	clone_size	j_call	d_call	cdr3_length	cdr3_aa	cdr3_nt
TRBV7-3	once	TRBJ2-7	-	14	CASSLTSGLYEQYF	TGTGCCAGCAGCTTAACTAGCGGATTATACGAGCAGTACTTC
TRBV19	few	TRBJ2-2	-	14	CASKQDYNTGELFF	TGTGCCAGTAAACAGGACTATAACACCGGGGAGCTGTTTTTT
TRBV7-3	-	TRBJ1-2	TRBD1	13	CASSLRQGGGYTF	TGTGCCAGCAGCTTAAGACAGGGTGGTGGCTACACCTTC
TRBV15	once	TRBJ2-3	TRBD1	14	CATSRDRVADTQYF	TGTGCCACCAGCCGGGACAGGGTGGCGGATACGCAGTATTTT
TRBV5-1	-	TRBJ2-7	TRBD1	15	CASSPTGGHSYEQYF	TGCGCCAGCAGCCCGACAGGGGGGCACTCCTACGAGCAGTACTTC
TRBV5-4	once	TRBJ2-5	-	16	CASSLGAGAVLETQYF	TGTGCCAGCAGCTTGGGGGCAGGGGCGGTTTTAGAGACCCAGTACTTC
TRBV10-3	-	TRBJ2-2	-	14	CAIGVGDRAGELFF	TGTGCCATCGGGGTCGGAGATAGGGCCGGGGAGCTGTTTTTT
TRBV5-1	-	TRBJ2-7	-	13	CASAGTPPYEQYF	TGCGCCAGCGCTGGTACCCCCCCCTACGAGCAGTACTTC
TRBV5-1	-	TRBJ2-3	-	14	CASSLDASTDTQYF	TGCGCCAGCAGCTTGGATGCAAGCACAGATACGCAGTATTTT
TRBV4-3	once	TRBJ2-2	TRBD2	18	CASSQGTSGRRGTGELFF	TGCGCCAGCAGCCAAGGGACTAGCGGTAGAAGGGGCACCGGGGAGCTGTTTTTT
TRBV6-6	-	TRBJ1-3	-	15	CASSYSADPGNTIYF	TGTGCCAGCAGTTACTCGGCCGACCCTGGAAACACCATATATTTT
TRBV4-2	-	TRBJ1-4	-	14	CASSRDGGIEKLFF	TGTGCCAGCAGTCGCGACGGGGGTATTGAGAAACTGTTTTTT
TRBV7-2	-	TRBJ1-1	-	13	CASRETANTEAFF	TGTGCCAGCAGGGAGACAGCGAACACTGAAGCTTTCTTT
TRBV6-5	-	TRBJ2-7	TRBD2	15	CASSRDVAGGYEQYF	TGTGCCAGCAGTCGTGACGTAGCGGGAGGCTACGAGCAGTACTTC
TRBV11-2	-	TRBJ1-1	-	12	CACRRLNTEAFF	TGTGCCTGTAGGAGATTGAACACTGAAGCTTTCTTT
TRBV9	-	TRBJ2-5	-	11	CASSSQETQYF	TGTGCCAGCAGCTCACAAGAGACCCAGTACTTC
TRBV11-1	once	TRBJ2-7	TRBD2	15	CASSFGTSRAYEQYF	TGTGCCAGCAGCTTCGGGACTAGCCGGGCCTACGAGCAGTACTTC
TRBV2	-	TRBJ2-1	-	13	CASDDDSYNEQFF	TGTGCCAGCGACGACGACTCCTACAATGAGCAGTTCTTC
TRBV5-1	-	TRBJ1-5	-	15	CASSLGGTSNQPQHF	TGCGCCAGCAGCTTGGGGGGGACTAGCAATCAGCCCCAGCATTTT
TRBV4-1	once	TRBJ1-4	TRBD1	15	CASSQGTGIGEKLFF	TGCGCCAGCAGCCAAGGGACAGGGATAGGTGAAAAACTGTTTTTT
TRBV15	-	TRBJ1-2	-	12	CATSRGWDDYTF	TGTGCCACCAGCAGAGGTTGGGATGACTACACCTTC
TRBV27	few	TRBJ2-7	TRBD1	14	CASRTLDRAYEQYF	TGTGCCAGCAGGACCCTGGACAGGGCCTACGAGCAGTACTTC
TRBV6-5	few	TRBJ2-7	-	14	CASSERYDSYEQYF	TGTGCCAGCAGTGAAAGGTATGACTCCTACGAGCAGTACTTC
TRBV15	once	TRBJ1-2	-	11	CATRSNYGYTF	TGTGCCACCAGATCTAACTATGGCTACACCTTC
TRBV11-2	once	TRBJ2-3	TRBD2	16	CASSLDQVLATDTQYF	TGTGCCAGCAGCTTAGATCAAGTACTAGCGACAGATACGCAGTATTTT
TRBV28	-	TRBJ2-2	TRBD1	14	CASTGGARTGELFF	TGTGCCAGCACAGGGGGCGCCCGGACCGGGGAGCTGTTTTTT
TRBV27	-	TRBJ1-4	-	14	CASSLRGFNEKLFF	TGTGCCAGCAGTTTAAGAGGTTTTAATGAAAAACTGTTTTTT
TRBV5-6	-	TRBJ2-7	-	14	CASTRAGSTYEQYF	TGTGCCAGCACCCGGGCGGGCAGCACCTACGAGCAGTACTTC
TRBV28	-	TRBJ1-2	-	14	CASSFGRGGHGYTF	TGTGCCAGCAGTTTTGGCAGGGGCGGTCATGGCTACACCTTC
TRBV6-5	-	TRBJ2-3	-	14	CASSFRSRADTQYF	TGTGCCAGCAGTTTCCGCTCGAGAGCAGATACGCAGTATTTT
TRBV29-1	-	TRBJ1-5	-	13	CSAQGTSNQPQHF	TGCAGCGCCCAGGGGACGAGCAATCAGCCCCAGCATTTT
TRBV7-9	-	TRBJ2-4	TRBD2	15	CASSLDGREGNIQYF	TGTGCCAGCAGCTTAGATGGGCGGGAGGGAAACATTCAGTACTTC
TRBV11-2	-	TRBJ2-7	TRBD2	14	CASGLAGAAYEQYF	TGTGCCAGCGGACTAGCGGGGGCCGCCTACGAGCAGTACTTC
TRBV10-2	-	TRBJ2-5	-	13	CASMRSGEETQYF	TGCGCCAGCATGAGGAGCGGCGAAGAGACCCAGTACTTC
TRBV28	-	TRBJ2-7	TRBD2	15	CASSQGLAGQGEQYF	TGTGCCAGCAGCCAAGGGCTAGCGGGACAAGGAGAGCAGTACTTC
TRBV4-1	-	TRBJ1-2	-	13	CASSQDKNYGYTF	TGCGCCAGCAGCCAAGACAAGAACTATGGCTACACCTTC
TRBV29-1	few	TRBJ2-3	TRBD2	14	CSVQTSGRTDTQYF	TGCAGCGTGCAGACTAGCGGGAGAACAGATACGCAGTATTTT
TRBV7-3	-	TRBJ2-3	TRBD2	14	CASSLAAGIDTQYF	TGTGCCAGCAGCTTAGCAGCGGGAATAGATACGCAGTATTTT
TRBV2	-	TRBJ1-1	-	14	CASSAGLSATEAFF	TGTGCCAGCAGTGCGGGACTATCCGCCACTGAAGCTTTCTTT
TRBV5-1	-	TRBJ2-3	-	12	CASSWLADTQYF	TGCGCCAGCAGCTGGCTCGCGGATACGCAGTATTTT
TRBV27	-	TRBJ2-4	-	15	CASRPVQLAKNIQYF	TGTGCCAGCCGCCCCGTCCAATTAGCCAAAAACATTCAGTACTTC
TRBV2	few	TRBJ2-5	TRBD1	17	CASTEPSDREGEETQYF	TGTGCCAGCACTGAACCCTCGGACAGGGAAGGGGAAGAGACCCAGTACTTC
TRBV2	-	TRBJ2-5	TRBD2	14	CASSEASGGETQYF	TGTGCCAGCAGTGAGGCTAGCGGCGGGGAGACCCAGTACTTC
TRBV28	once	TRBJ2-7	TRBD2	15	CASSSSAGGPYEQYF	TGTGCCAGCAGTTCCTCAGCGGGAGGGCCCTACGAGCAGTACTTC
TRBV5-1	-	TRBJ1-2	TRBD1	16	CASSQGQVVANYGYTF	TGCGCCAGCAGCCAGGGACAGGTTGTAGCTAACTATGGCTACACCTTC
TRBV5-6	few	TRBJ2-1	-	15	CASSLRPGPFNEQFF	TGTGCCAGCAGCTTGCGGCCAGGGCCGTTCAATGAGCAGTTCTTC
TRBV18	-	TRBJ1-5	TRBD1	14	CASSSGQYNQPQHF	TGTGCCAGCTCATCGGGACAGTACAATCAGCCCCAGCATTTT
TRBV5-1	-	TRBJ2-3	-	11	CTSSRGDTQYF	TGCACCAGCAGCCGGGGGGATACGCAGTATTTT
TRBV6-5	-	TRBJ2-7	TRBD2	12	CASRASSGEQYF	TGTGCCAGCAGAGCCTCTAGCGGTGAGCAGTACTTC
TRBV4-3	-	TRBJ2-3	-	14	CASSQGSVSDTQYF	TGCGCCAGCAGCCAGGGGAGCGTGTCTGATACGCAGTATTTT
TRBV10-3	-	TRBJ2-7	-	13	CAISGTESYEQYF	TGTGCCATCAGTGGGACAGAATCCTACGAGCAGTACTTC
TRBV7-9	-	TRBJ2-7	-	18	CASSLIRSGGPFSYEQYF	TGTGCCAGCAGCCTGATCCGCTCCGGGGGGCCATTCTCCTACGAGCAGTACTTC
TRBV19	once	TRBJ2-7	-	13	CASTGTHSYEQYF	TGTGCCAGTACCGGGACTCACTCCTACGAGCAGTACTTC
TRBV9	-	TRBJ2-5	-	13	CASSVGRGETQYF	TGTGCCAGCAGCGTAGGGCGAGGTGAGACCCAGTACTTC
TRBV7-2	-	TRBJ2-7	TRBD1	15	CASSTRDRGLYEQYF	TGTGCCAGCAGCACCCGGGACAGGGGACTCTACGAGCAGTACTTC
TRBV7-9	-	TRBJ2-7	-	11	CASSSAYEQYF	TGTGCCAGCAGCTCAGCTTACGAGCAGTACTTC
TRBV1	-	TRBJ2-6	-	17	CTSRRLGSQSRANVLTF	TGCACCAGCAGGCGTCTAGGTTCACAAAGTCGGGCCAACGTCCTGACTTTC
TRBV6-1	-	TRBJ2-7	-	13	CASSRHQIYEQYF	TGTGCCAGCAGCCGCCACCAAATCTACGAGCAGTACTTC
TRBV5-4	-	TRBJ2-3	TRBD1	17	CASSLGSRTGAGDTQYF	TGTGCCAGCAGCTTGGGCTCACGGACAGGGGCCGGAGATACGCAGTATTTT
TRBV7-2	-	TRBJ2-2	-	15	CASSLVFSETGELFF	TGTGCCAGCAGCTTAGTGTTTAGCGAGACCGGGGAGCTGTTTTTT